This T cell receptor (beta chain) emerged from a study of blood T cell repertoires in COVID-19. A Seattle source enrolled patients during active infection and followed them longitudinally. The sample holds a few counts of this clone. The V end was cut by 3 bases, the J end by 10 bases, with 12 bases between. Per the germline V gene, CDR1 is MNHEY and CDR2 is SVGAGI. The length of the CDR3 is 13 residues. Assay used: immunoSEQ multiplex PCR; TCRdb lists only in-frame clones, some missing. There are about 180,000 clones in the sample; around 86% occur only once, and about 7.1% lies in the top ten. This TCR was sampled from a woman in her seventies with COVID-19, enrolled during active disease. This sequence joins TRBV6-5 and TRBJ1-4, with D possibly matching TRBD1 (6 bases). Input material: peripheral blood. CDR3 in amino acids: CASSYSTGGKLFF. The CDR3 bases are TGTGCCAGCAGTTATTCGACAGGTGGAAAACTGTTTTTT.